This T cell receptor beta chain was sequenced for a study of blood T cell repertoires in COVID-19 (dated by TCRdb to 2020 to 2021). Regarding the research as a whole: Samples from collaborators originated in the United States, Italy and Spain and spanned both the acute and convalescent phases of COVID-19. The prospective study material was composed of cDNA or gDNA derived from T cells, B-cell-depleted T cells, or PBMCs. The dataset comprised deeply sampled blood TCRbeta repertoires from subjects exposed to, actively infected with, or recovered from COVID-19. A freely available public database, intended as a resource for researchers studying the immune response to SARS-CoV-2, is where the repertoires were released. The samples were drawn from two sources: the first 160 participants of the ongoing ImmuneRACE study, and approximately 1,300 subjects contributed by 6 global collaborators. The sample metadata nearly always contained a de-identified subject ID, COVID-19 status, age in years and sex. Where available, HLA class I and class II types were obtained from metadata supplied by the sample provider rather than from assay-based typing.

Broader findings and caveats from the paper: The amount of clinical and demographic metadata varied by source and participant and was provided uncurated.

Participants in the prospective study were enrolled through a virtual design, were aged about 18 to 100 years, and lived in approximately 25 United States geographic areas. In the prospective study, cohorts were assigned on the basis of participant-reported clinical history obtained from a screening survey and a study questionnaire. Recovered participants in ImmuneRACE Cohort 3 were defined as having two consecutive negative NP/OP PCR tests, clearance from a healthcare professional, or resolution of symptoms. Each participant in the prospective study had whole blood, serum and a nasopharyngeal or oropharyngeal swab collected by mobile phlebotomists. Over a roughly 2-month period, participants in the prospective study had the option of providing additional blood draws and questionnaires. Before DNA extraction, blood samples from the prospective study were shipped at room temperature or frozen. Concerning this clone itself: Its antigen is currently not known. No quality values exist for individual bases; no much larger clone is one base distant.

Based on the germline V gene, the CDR1 and CDR2 sequences are SQVTM and ANQGSEA. The CDR3 runs 14 residues from the cysteine to the phenylalanine. The only DNA kept is the CDR3, 42 bases in frame from the first base. V sheds 2 bases and J sheds 7 bases, leaving 15 bases between their ends. TCRbeta CDR3 regions were amplified from genomic DNA by means of the immunoSEQ Assay, a bias-controlled multiplex PCR. Processing in the source paper ran as follows. The number of nucleated cells in each sample was estimated from the amplification of reference gene primers within the assay. Sequence reads were collapsed and filtered to measure the absolute abundance of every unique TCRbeta CDR3 rearrangement. For each sample, productive Simpson clonality was calculated by taking the square root of Simpson's diversity index across productive rearrangements. TCRdb holds this immuneACCESS table with in-frame rearrangements only. Some clones are missing; in checked studies, unresolved V genes explain under half, and the rest has no known cause. V, J and clone size derive from that table, while D and trimming were established from the DNA sequence. In all, the sample holds some 380,000 clones, and over 75% of those were seen once. The ten largest account for 1.3% of the sample.

Here the chain combines TRBV29-1 and TRBJ1-3; a tentative D call is TRBD1 (5 bases match). This TCR was recovered from a man in his thirties or forties who had recovered from COVID-19. Sequenced material: PBMCs or T cells enriched from blood (not recorded which). CDR3 protein: CSVEWGPGGNTIYF. The nucleotides are TGCAGCGTTGAATGGGGCCCTGGGGGGAACACCATATATTTT.